The rows below give T cell receptor beta chains drawn from one sample of a study of T-cell memory formation after mild COVID-19. TCRdb independently ran MiXCR on the 5' RACE reads; one entry per CDR3 protein. The sample holds roughly 240,000 distinct CDR3 sequences, roughly 15% seen once. Input material: PBMCs or a T cell subset sorted from them (not recorded which). These receptor sequences come from a man in his late teens or twenties who had mild COVID-19 (a few samples of this study predate the infection). Cell type and time point are not known. The CDR3 runs from the conserved cysteine through the conserved F or W. D genes are given only for firm matches. The size of a clone is reported for some rows only, either as once, few or many, or as a class for expanded clones.

TGTGCCAGCAGCGCTCTGGGGGACCTAGAACAAGCTAACTATGGCTACACCTTC CASSALGDLEQANYGYTF few TRBJ1-2 TRBV7-3 NA
TGTGCCAGCAGACGGACAGGGCGAGATACGCAGTATTTT CASRRTGRDTQYF NA TRBJ2-3 TRBV5-6 TRBD1
TGCAGCGTCTTCGACCAGCTTAACTATGGCTACACCTTC CSVFDQLNYGYTF few TRBJ1-2 TRBV29-1 NA
TGTGCCAGCAGCTTAGCAACCGATAATCAGCCCCAGCATTTT CASSLATDNQPQHF NA TRBJ1-5 TRBV7-9 NA
TGTGCCAGCAGCCAAAGTACAGCAACTGAAGCTTTCTTT CASSQSTATEAFF NA TRBJ1-1 TRBV3-1 NA
TGTGCCAGCAGCTCCGCTACGCGCGAGCAGTTCTTC CASSSATREQFF few TRBJ2-1 TRBV11-2 NA
TGTGCCAGCAGTAGACTAGCGGGGCCCGTCGGGGAGCTGTTTTTT CASSRLAGPVGELFF NA TRBJ2-2 TRBV27 TRBD2
TGCGCCAGCCGAGACGATATCCGGGACAGGTATAATTCACCCCTCCACTTT CASRDDIRDRYNSPLHF NA TRBJ1-6 TRBV5-1 TRBD1
TGTGCCATCAGTCCCTATGGGGACCGAGGGGAGTCTAACTATGGCTACACCTTC CAISPYGDRGESNYGYTF few TRBJ1-2 TRBV10-3 NA
TGTGCCAGCAGCCAAATGCAGAATTCACCCCTCCACTTT CASSQMQNSPLHF NA TRBJ1-6 TRBV3-1 NA
TGTGCCAGCAGAGGAGCAGCAACTAATGAAAAACTGTTTTTT CASRGAATNEKLFF few TRBJ1-4 TRBV12-3/TRBV12-4 NA
TGTGCCAGCAGCTCAAAGCCGGGGGACACCGGGGAGCTGTTTTTT CASSSKPGDTGELFF many TRBJ2-2 TRBV7-2 NA
TGTGCCAGCAGTTACAGGTATAGCAATCAGCCCCAGCATTTT CASSYRYSNQPQHF few TRBJ1-5 TRBV6-5 NA
TGTGCCAGCAGGACAGGGGGCTCCTACGAGCAGTACTTC CASRTGGSYEQYF NA TRBJ2-7 TRBV6-5 TRBD1
TGTGCCAGCAGCAAGACAGGGCTCGGTGGCTACACCTTC CASSKTGLGGYTF NA TRBJ1-2 TRBV12-3/TRBV12-4 TRBD1
TGCGCCAGCAGCATATCACCAAGCGGGAGCACAGATACGCAGTATTTT CASSISPSGSTDTQYF few TRBJ2-3 TRBV5-1 NA
TGTGCCACGTCTCACAGGGGAGCGAAAGGCTACACCTTC CATSHRGAKGYTF few TRBJ1-2 TRBV24-1 TRBD1